This record concerns one T cell receptor (beta chain) sequence. The assay was immunoSEQ multiplex PCR, and TCRdb's table has in-frame clones only and misses some. The sample has 80,000 to 100,000 clones, around 90% seen once. This specimen comes from a study of blood T cell repertoires in COVID-19. This CDR3 spans 15 amino acids. Germline V CDR1 and CDR2: MNHEY, SMNVEV (reference sequence). The germline V and J ends were trimmed by 3 bases and 6 bases, with 12 bases remaining between them. The chain joins TRBV27 to TRBJ1-6; D uncertain. Sequencing was done on a sample of peripheral blood. The origin of this receptor is a human donor with active COVID-19. The donor label of this sample is uncertain. The CDR3 DNA follows: TGTGCCAGCAGTTTTGGCCTTAGCGTTAATTCACCCCTCCACTTT. Translation gives CASSFGLSVNSPLHF.